This TCR beta chain was sequenced for a study of T cell changes during pregnancy in multiple sclerosis. The germline V gene encodes CDR1 MDHEN and CDR2 SYDVKM. The CDR3 is 18 residues long. With V trimmed by 5 bases and J by 7 bases, 17 bases remained unmatched. Assay: immunoSEQ multiplex PCR; the TCRdb copy retains only in-frame clones and omits some. Of 25,000 to 30,000 clones detected, 85% to 90% appear once; the ten largest clones hold under 9.5%. The source is a female donor with multiple sclerosis, enrolled in a pregnancy study. The input for sequencing was CD8+ T cells from peripheral blood mononuclear cells, taken after pregnancy. The chain employs TRBV28 and TRBJ1-6, with TRBD1 matching 7 bases. CDR3 DNA: TGTGCCAGCAGTCCCCTAGGGCCAACAGGGGACGGAAATTCACCCCTCCACTTT. This translates into CASSPLGPTGDGNSPLHF.